This TCR beta chain was sequenced during a study of T cell responses to AZD1222 COVID-19 vaccine. Study summary: Whether given at about 4 or about 12 weeks, second doses were pooled. Study conclusions and caveats: The study identified only 6 or 7 AZD1222 recipients as seropositive at baseline.

The repertoire was sequenced with immunoSEQ multiplex PCR; TCRdb's copy has only in-frame clones and lacks some. Of around 99,000 clones in the sample, 75% to 90% were seen once. This clone was seen only once. The target antigen is unknown. The starting material was peripheral blood, obtained on day 0 of AZD1222 vaccination. This TCR was sampled from an adult in good health.

The CDR3 DNA sequence: TGTGCCAGCAGCTTTTACAGGGAGGGAACTGAAGCTTTCTTT. Its protein is CASSFYREGTEAFF. The chain has TRBV7-6 and TRBJ1-1; a possible D gene is TRBD1 (6 bases). The ends were cut back, 3 bases at V and 5 bases at J, with 13 bases in the middle. The CDR3 runs to 14 residues. Germline V lookup: CDR1 SGHVS, CDR2 FNYEAQ.